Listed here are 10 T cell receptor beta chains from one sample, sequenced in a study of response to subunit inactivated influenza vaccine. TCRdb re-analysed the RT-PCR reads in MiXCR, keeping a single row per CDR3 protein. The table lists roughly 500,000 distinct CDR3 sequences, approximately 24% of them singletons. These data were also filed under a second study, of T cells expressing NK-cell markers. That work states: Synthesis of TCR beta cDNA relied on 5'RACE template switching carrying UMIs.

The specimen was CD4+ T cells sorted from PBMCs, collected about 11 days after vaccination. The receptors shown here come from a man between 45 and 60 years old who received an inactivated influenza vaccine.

CDR3 bases: TGTGCCAGCAGCCGGCGGGGGGAGAACACCGGGGAGCTGTTTTTT. This codes for CASSRRGENTGELFF. The rearrangement uses TRBV3-1 and TRBJ2-2; 8 bases map to TRBD2. Per the germline V gene, CDR1 is LGHDT and CDR2 is YNNKEL (reference sequence). With V trimmed by 4 bases and J by 1 base, 2 bases remained unmatched. The CDR3 runs 15 residues.

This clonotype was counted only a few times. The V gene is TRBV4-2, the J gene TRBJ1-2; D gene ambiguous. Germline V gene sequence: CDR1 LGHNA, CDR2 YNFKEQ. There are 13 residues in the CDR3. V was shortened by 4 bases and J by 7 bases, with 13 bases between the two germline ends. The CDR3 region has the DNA TGTGCCAGCAGCCCAACGGATCGAGGTGGCTACACCTTC. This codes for CASSPTDRGGYTF.

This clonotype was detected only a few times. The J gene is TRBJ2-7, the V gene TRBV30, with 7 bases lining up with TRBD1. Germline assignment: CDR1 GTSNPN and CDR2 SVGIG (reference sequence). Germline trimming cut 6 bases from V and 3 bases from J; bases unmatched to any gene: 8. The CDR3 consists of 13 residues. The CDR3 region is CACSDRDRYEQYF. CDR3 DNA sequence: TGTGCCTGTTCCGACAGGGATCGCTACGAGCAGTACTTC.

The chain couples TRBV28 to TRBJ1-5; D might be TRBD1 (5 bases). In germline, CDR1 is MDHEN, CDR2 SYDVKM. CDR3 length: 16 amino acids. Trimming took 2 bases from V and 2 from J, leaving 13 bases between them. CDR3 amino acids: CASSLPVQAGNQPQHF. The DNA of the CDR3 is TGTGCCAGCAGTTTACCGGTACAGGCGGGCAATCAGCCCCAGCATTTT.

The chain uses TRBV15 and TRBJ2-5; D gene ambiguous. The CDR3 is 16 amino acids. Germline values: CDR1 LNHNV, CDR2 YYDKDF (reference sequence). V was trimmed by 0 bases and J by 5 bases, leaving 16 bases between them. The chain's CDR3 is CATSRDATRFGETQYF. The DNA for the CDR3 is TGTGCCACCAGCAGAGATGCTACACGTTTCGGGGAGACCCAGTACTTC. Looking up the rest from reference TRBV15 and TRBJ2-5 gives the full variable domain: DAMVIQNPRYQVTQFGKPVTLSCSQTLNHNVMYWYQQKSSQAPKLLFHYYDKDFNNEADTPDNFQSRRPNTSFCFLDIRSPGLGDTAMYLCATSRDATRFGETQYFGPGTRLLVL.

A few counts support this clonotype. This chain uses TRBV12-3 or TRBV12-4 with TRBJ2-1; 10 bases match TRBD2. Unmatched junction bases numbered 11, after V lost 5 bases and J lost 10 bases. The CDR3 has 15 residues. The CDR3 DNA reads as TGTGCCAGCAGTCCTGGACTAGCGGAGGGTCTGGAGCAGTTCTTC. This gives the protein CASSPGLAEGLEQFF.

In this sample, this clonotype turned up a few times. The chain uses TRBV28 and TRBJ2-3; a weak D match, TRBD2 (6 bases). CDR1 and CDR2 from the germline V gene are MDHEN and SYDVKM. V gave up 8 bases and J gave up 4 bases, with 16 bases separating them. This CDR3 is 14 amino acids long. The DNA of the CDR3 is TGTGCCAGCGCCCTAGGAGGGGTATCAGATACGCAGTATTTT. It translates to CASALGGVSDTQYF. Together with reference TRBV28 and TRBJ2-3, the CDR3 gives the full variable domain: DVKVTQSSRYLVKRTGEKVFLECVQDMDHENMFWYRQDPGLGLRLIYFSYDVKMKEKGDIPEGYSVSREKKERFSLILESASTNQTSMYLCASALGGVSDTQYFGPGTRLTVL.

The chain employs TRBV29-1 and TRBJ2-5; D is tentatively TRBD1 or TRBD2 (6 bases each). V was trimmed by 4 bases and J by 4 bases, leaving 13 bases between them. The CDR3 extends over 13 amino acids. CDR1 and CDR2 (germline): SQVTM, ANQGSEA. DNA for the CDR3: TGCAGCGTTGTAGGGGGGCGAGGAGAGACCCAGTACTTC. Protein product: CSVVGGRGETQYF.

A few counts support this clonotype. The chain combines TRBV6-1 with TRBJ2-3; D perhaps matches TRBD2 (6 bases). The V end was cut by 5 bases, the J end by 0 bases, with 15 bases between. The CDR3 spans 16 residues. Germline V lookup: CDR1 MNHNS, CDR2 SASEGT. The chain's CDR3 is CASSLGGIESTDTQYF. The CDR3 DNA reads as TGTGCCAGCAGTCTAGGCGGGATTGAAAGCACAGATACGCAGTATTTT.

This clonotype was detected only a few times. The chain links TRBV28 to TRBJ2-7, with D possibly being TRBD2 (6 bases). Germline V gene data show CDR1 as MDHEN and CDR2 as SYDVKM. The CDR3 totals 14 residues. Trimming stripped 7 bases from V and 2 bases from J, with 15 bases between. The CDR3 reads CASTIGTFTYEQYF. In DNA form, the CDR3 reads TGTGCCAGCACTATCGGGACTTTCACCTACGAGCAGTACTTC.